This T cell receptor (beta chain) was captured by sequencing in a study of cytomegalovirus exposure and HLA in healthy donors. Despite likely unrecorded immune exposures, the donors were nominally healthy at the time of sampling. This clone was picked up a small number of times. Primers for the PCR totalled 60 Vbeta and 13 Jbeta. Here immunoSEQ multiplex PCR was the method, and the copy in TCRdb shows in-frame clones only, minus some. Here the sample spans under 200,000 clones, approximately 85% being singletons. V shed 6 bases, J shed 5 bases, and the junction held 10 bases outside the gene matches. Looked up from germline, CDR1 is MNHEY and CDR2 is SMNVEV (reference sequence). The CDR3 length is 18 residues.

The sample taken for sequencing was PBMCs. The chain is built from TRBV27 and TRBJ2-2, with TRBD2 matching over 15 bases. This clonotype was sampled from a woman aged 45-65 years in good health and CMV-seronegative. The CDR3 sequence is CASSLVGGLAGGTGELFF. CDR3 coding DNA: TGTGCCAGCAGCCTAGTCGGGGGACTAGCGGGAGGTACCGGGGAGCTGTTTTTT.